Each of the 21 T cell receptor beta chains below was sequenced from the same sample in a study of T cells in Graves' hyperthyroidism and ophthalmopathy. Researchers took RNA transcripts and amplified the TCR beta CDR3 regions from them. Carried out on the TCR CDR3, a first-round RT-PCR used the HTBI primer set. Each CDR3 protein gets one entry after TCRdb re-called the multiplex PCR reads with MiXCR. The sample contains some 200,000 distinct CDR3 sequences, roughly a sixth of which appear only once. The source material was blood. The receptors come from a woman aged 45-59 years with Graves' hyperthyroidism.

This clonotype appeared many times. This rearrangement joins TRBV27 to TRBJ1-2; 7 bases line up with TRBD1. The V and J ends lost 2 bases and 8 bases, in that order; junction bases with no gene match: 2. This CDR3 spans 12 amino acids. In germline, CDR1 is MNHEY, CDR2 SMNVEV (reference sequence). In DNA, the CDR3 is TGTGCCAGCAGTTTACAGGGGGACGGCTACACCTTC. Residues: CASSLQGDGYTF.

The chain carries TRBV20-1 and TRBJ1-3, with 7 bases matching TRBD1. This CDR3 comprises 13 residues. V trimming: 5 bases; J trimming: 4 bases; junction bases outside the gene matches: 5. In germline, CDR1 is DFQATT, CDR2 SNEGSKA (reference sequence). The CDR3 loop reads CSAQGVRGNTIYF. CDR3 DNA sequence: TGCAGTGCTCAGGGGGTGCGGGGAAACACCATATATTTT.

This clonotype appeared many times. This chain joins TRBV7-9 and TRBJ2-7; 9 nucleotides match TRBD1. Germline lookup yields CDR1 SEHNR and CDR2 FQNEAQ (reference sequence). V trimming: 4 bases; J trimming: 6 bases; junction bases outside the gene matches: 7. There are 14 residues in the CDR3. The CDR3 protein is CASSSGTGYFEQYF. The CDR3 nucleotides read TGTGCCAGCAGCTCCGGGACAGGGTACTTCGAGCAGTACTTC.

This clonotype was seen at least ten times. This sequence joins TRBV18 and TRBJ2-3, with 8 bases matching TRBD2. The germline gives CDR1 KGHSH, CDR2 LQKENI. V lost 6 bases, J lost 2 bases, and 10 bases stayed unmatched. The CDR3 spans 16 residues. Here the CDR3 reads CASSNIAGRSTDTQYF. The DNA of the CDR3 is TGTGCCAGCTCTAATATAGCGGGACGCTCCACAGATACGCAGTATTTT.

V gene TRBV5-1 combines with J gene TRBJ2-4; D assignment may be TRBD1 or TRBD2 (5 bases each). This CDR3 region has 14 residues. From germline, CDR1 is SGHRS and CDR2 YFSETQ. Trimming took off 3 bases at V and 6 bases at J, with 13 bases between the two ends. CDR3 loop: CASSSSAGRNIQYF. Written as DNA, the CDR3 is TGCGCCAGCAGCTCCTCGGCAGGGAGAAACATTCAGTACTTC. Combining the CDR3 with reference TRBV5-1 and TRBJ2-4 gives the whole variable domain KAGVTQTPRYLIKTRGQQVTLSCSPISGHRSVSWYQQTPGQGLQFLFEYFSETQRNKGNFPGRFSGRQFSNSRSEMNVSTLELGDSALYLCASSSSAGRNIQYFGAGTRLSVL.

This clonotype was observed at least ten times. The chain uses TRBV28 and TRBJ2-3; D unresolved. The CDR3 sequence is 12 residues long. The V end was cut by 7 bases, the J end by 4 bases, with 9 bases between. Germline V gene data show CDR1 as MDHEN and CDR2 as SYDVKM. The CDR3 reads CASTQVPDTQYF. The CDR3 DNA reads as TGTGCCAGCACCCAGGTCCCAGATACGCAGTATTTT.

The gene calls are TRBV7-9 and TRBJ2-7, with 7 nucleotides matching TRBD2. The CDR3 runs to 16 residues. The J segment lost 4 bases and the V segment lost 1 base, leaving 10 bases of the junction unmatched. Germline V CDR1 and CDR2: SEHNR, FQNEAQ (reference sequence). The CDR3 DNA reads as TGTGCCAGCAGCTTAGAGGGGTCGGGAGGAAAGTACGAGCAGTACTTC. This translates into CASSLEGSGGKYEQYF.

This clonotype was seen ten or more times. CDR3 loop: CASIRMEVAFF. CDR3 coding DNA: TGTGCCAGCATCAGGATGGAGGTCGCTTTCTTT. The chain couples TRBV12-3 or TRBV12-4 to TRBJ1-1; D not resolved. The germline V and J ends were trimmed by 7 bases and 11 bases, with 14 bases remaining between them. This CDR3 spans 11 amino acids.

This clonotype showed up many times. This CDR3 is CASSFGGFSGNTIYF. As DNA, the CDR3 is TGTGCCAGCAGTTTTGGGGGTTTCTCTGGAAACACCATATATTTT. V usage is TRBV28 and J usage is TRBJ1-3, with D possibly being TRBD1 (5 bases). CDR3 size: 15 residues. Between the trimmed V and J ends, which lost 3 bases and 0 bases, there was a span of 9 bases. Germline V gene data show CDR1 as MDHEN and CDR2 as SYDVKM. Based on the CDR3 plus reference TRBV28 and TRBJ1-3, the full variable domain is DVKVTQSSRYLVKRTGEKVFLECVQDMDHENMFWYRQDPGLGLRLIYFSYDVKMKEKGDIPEGYSVSREKKERFSLILESASTNQTSMYLCASSFGGFSGNTIYFGEGSWLTVV.

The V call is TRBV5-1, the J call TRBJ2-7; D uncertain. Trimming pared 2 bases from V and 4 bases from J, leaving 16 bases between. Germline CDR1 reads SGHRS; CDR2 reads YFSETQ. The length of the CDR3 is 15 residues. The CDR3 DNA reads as TGCGCCAGCAGCTTCACGAACCCCGTGGCATACGAGCAGTACTTC. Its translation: CASSFTNPVAYEQYF.

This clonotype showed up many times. The CDR3, as DNA: TGTGCCAGCACGACTATCGGGGTCTACGAGCAGTACTTC. It translates to CASTTIGVYEQYF. This sequence joins TRBV2 and TRBJ2-7, with D tentatively TRBD2 (5 bases). Germline V gene lookup returns CDR1 SNHLY and CDR2 FYNNEI. V was pared by 7 bases and J by 3 bases, with 13 bases between. The CDR3 is 13 residues long. The complete variable domain, with remaining parts taken from reference TRBV2 and TRBJ2-7, reads EPEVTQTPSHQVTQMGQEVILRCVPISNHLYFYWYRQILGQKVEFLVSFYNNEISEKSEIFDDQFSVERPDGSNFTLKIRSTKLEDSAMYFCASTTIGVYEQYFGPGTRLTVT.

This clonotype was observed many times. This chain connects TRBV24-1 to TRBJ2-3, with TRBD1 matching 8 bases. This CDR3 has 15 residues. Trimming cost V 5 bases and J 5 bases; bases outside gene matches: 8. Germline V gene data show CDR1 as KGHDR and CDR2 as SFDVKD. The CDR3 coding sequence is TGTGCCACCAGTGCTCTGACAGGGGCCTTAGATACGCAGTATTTT. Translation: CATSALTGALDTQYF.

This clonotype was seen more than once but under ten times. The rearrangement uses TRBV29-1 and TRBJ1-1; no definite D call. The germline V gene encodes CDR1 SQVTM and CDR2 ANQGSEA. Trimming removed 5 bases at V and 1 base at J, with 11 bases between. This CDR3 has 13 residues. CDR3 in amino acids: CSVKPRENTEAFF. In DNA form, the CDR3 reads TGCAGCGTTAAGCCCCGGGAGAACACTGAAGCTTTCTTT. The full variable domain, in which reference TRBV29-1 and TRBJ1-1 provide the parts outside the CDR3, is SAVISQKPSRDICQRGTSLTIQCQVDSQVTMMFWYRQQPGQSLTLIATANQGSEATYESGFVIDKFPISRPNLTFSTLTVSNMSPEDSSIYLCSVKPRENTEAFFGQGTRLTVV.

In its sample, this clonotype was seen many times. The CDR3 region has the DNA TGTGCCAGCAGCTTGTTTGGGCGGGAGGAGTATGAGCAGTTCTTC. The encoded protein is CASSLFGREEYEQFF. V and J are TRBV11-3 and TRBJ2-1; 8 positions match TRBD2. Germline assignment: CDR1 SGHNT and CDR2 YENEEA. Germline trimming cut 3 bases from V and 8 bases from J; bases unmatched to any gene: 9. The CDR3 has 15 residues.

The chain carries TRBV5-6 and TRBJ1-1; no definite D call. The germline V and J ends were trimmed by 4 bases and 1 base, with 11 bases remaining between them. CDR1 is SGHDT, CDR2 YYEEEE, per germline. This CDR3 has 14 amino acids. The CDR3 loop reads CASSPTGGNTEAFF. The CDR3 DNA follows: TGTGCCAGCAGCCCGACGGGAGGGAACACTGAAGCTTTCTTT.

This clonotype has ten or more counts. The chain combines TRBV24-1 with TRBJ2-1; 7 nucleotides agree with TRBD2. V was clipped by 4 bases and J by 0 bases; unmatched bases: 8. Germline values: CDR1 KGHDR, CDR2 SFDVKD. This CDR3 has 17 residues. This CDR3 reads CATSDRSGEFSYNEQFF. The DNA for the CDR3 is TGTGCCACCAGTGACCGCAGCGGGGAATTCTCCTACAATGAGCAGTTCTTC.

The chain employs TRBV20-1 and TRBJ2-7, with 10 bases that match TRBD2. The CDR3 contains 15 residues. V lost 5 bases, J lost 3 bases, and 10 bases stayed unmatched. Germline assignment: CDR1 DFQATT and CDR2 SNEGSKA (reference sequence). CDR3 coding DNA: TGCAGTGCTCCGAGGGGGGCTAGCGGGGGCTACGAGCAGTACTTC. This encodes CSAPRGASGGYEQYF.

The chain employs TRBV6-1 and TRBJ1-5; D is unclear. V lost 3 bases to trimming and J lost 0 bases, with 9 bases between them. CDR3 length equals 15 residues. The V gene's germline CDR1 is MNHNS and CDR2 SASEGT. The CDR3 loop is CASSDHSYSNQPQHF. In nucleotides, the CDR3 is TGTGCCAGCAGTGATCACAGTTATAGCAATCAGCCCCAGCATTTT.

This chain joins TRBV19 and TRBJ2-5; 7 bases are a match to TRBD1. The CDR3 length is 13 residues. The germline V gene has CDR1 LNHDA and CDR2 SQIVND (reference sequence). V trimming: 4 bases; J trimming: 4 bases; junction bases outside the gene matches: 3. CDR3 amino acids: CASSTDRVETQYF. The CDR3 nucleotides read TGTGCCAGTAGTACCGACAGGGTAGAGACCCAGTACTTC. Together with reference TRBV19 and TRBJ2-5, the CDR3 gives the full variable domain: DGGITQSPKYLFRKEGQNVTLSCEQNLNHDAMYWYRQDPGQGLRLIYYSQIVNDFQKGDIAEGYSVSREKKESFPLTVTSAQKNPTAFYLCASSTDRVETQYFGPGTRLLVL.

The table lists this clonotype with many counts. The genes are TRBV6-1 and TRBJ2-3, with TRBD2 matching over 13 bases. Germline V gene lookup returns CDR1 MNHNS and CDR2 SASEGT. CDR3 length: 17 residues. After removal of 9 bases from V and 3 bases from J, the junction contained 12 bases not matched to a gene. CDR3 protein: CARAAGTSGKWTDTQYF. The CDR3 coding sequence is TGTGCCAGGGCCGCCGGGACTAGCGGGAAATGGACAGATACGCAGTATTTT.

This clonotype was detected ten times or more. In nucleotides, the CDR3 is TGTGCCAGCAGTGACCGGGAGGACACTGAAGCTTTCTTT. This translates into CASSDREDTEAFF. This chain connects TRBV6-4 to TRBJ1-1; D is unclear. Germline loops: CDR1 MRHNA, CDR2 SNTAGT. V lost 2 bases, J lost 3 bases, and 7 bases lay in between. CDR3 length: 13 residues.